These 23 T cell receptor beta chains share one sample of origin, sequenced in a study of T cell repertoires in cytomegalovirus infection (dated 2019 in TCRdb). The listed sequencing device is Illumina HiSeq 1500. The public reads were reprocessed in TCRdb via fastp at Q25 and MiXCR, keeping in-frame beta chains. Identical CDR3 proteins give one entry, which carries the most common genes and DNA. This sample lists about 490,000 distinct CDR3 sequences; 26% were detected once. About 13% of the sample comes from the top ten. Sequencing was done on a sample of PBMCs. The origin of the receptors is a human donor in good health (CMV status not recorded). Some clones in this sample may be carry-over from other donors' samples.

V is TRBV5-4 and J is TRBJ2-1; a possible D gene is TRBD2 (7 bases). The CDR3 totals 15 residues. Trimming left V 3 bases short and J 5 bases short, with 15 bases between. The germline V gene encodes CDR1 SGHNT and CDR2 YYREEE (reference sequence). The CDR3 DNA sequence: TGTGCCAGCAGCTCCGCGGGGGCGTCGGACAATGAGCAGTTCTTC. It codes for CASSSAGASDNEQFF.

The chain combines TRBV12-5 with TRBJ2-7; the match to TRBD1 covers 12 bases. V lost 1 base, J lost 4 bases, and 8 bases stayed unmatched. Per the germline V gene, CDR1 is LGHNT and CDR2 is FRNRAP. This CDR3 contains 17 residues. Written as DNA, the CDR3 is TGTGCTAGTGGTTTGGCCTCCGGGACAGGGGGCCTTTACGAGCAGTACGTC. The encoded protein is CASGLASGTGGLYEQYV.

This clonotype was seen more than once but under ten times. The rearrangement uses TRBV5-6 and TRBJ2-3; weak D call: TRBD2 (6 bases). Per the germline V gene, CDR1 is SGHDT and CDR2 is YYEEEE. The CDR3 consists of 14 residues. V shed 1 base and J shed 9 bases, with 15 bases lying between them. The CDR3 protein is CASSLWRAALTQYF. The CDR3 region has the DNA TGTGCCAGCAGCTTGTGGAGGGCCGCTCTGACGCAGTATTTT.

This chain links TRBV7-6 with TRBJ2-1, with D maybe TRBD2 (6 bases). The CDR3 is 21 residues long. CDR1 SGHVS and CDR2 FNYEAQ come from the germline V gene. Trimming removed 0 bases at V and 7 bases at J, with 31 bases between. CDR3 DNA: TGTGCCAGCAGCTTAGCGCTCGACAGATCAACCGGTCTAGCGACGCGGAATGAGCAGTTCTTC. It translates to CASSLALDRSTGLATRNEQFF.

This clonotype was seen more than once but under ten times. This chain links TRBV7-9 with TRBJ2-2, with 14 nucleotides matching TRBD2. The CDR3 is made up of 19 amino acids. From germline, CDR1 is SEHNR and CDR2 FQNEAQ (reference sequence). Trimming at V came to 6 bases and at J to 0 bases, leaving 9 bases not matched to a gene. Here the CDR3 DNA reads TGTGCCAGCAGTTGGGACCCGGGACTAGCGGGGGCGAACACCGGGGAGCTGTTTTTT. Its protein product is CASSWDPGLAGANTGELFF.

This clonotype was counted many times. The J gene is TRBJ2-1, the V gene TRBV7-8; D uncertain. Germline V gene lookup returns CDR1 SGHVS and CDR2 FQNEAQ. V lost 0 bases to trimming and J lost 6 bases, with 9 bases between them. The length of the CDR3 is 14 residues. In DNA form, the CDR3 reads TGTGCCAGCAGCTTAGCGCCAGGTCTCAATGAGCAGTTCTTC. It codes for CASSLAPGLNEQFF.

This clonotype showed up many times. V is TRBV6-1 and J is TRBJ2-3; D is ambiguous. The CDR3 is 15 amino acids. Germline V CDR1 and CDR2: MNHNS, SASEGT. V gave up 2 bases and J gave up 2 bases, with 11 bases separating them. CDR3 sequence reads: CASSETLGYTDTQYF. The DNA for the CDR3 is TGTGCCAGCAGTGAAACCTTGGGATACACAGATACGCAGTATTTT.

This clonotype was picked up many times. This sequence joins TRBV7-2 and TRBJ2-2; 9 nucleotides align to TRBD2. CDR3 size: 15 residues. V shed 3 bases, J shed 6 bases, and the junction held 5 bases outside the gene matches. Germline CDR1 reads SGHTA; CDR2 reads FQGNSA. CDR3 amino acids: CASSFIAGVAGELFF. CDR3 DNA: TGTGCCAGCAGCTTCATAGCGGGAGTTGCCGGGGAGCTGTTTTTT.

This clonotype was recorded a few times. The genes are TRBV11-3 and TRBJ2-3, with TRBD1 as a possible D gene (6 bases). Looked up from germline, CDR1 is SGHNT and CDR2 is YENEEA. The CDR3 sequence is 18 residues long. Trimming cost V 5 bases and J 1 base, with 22 bases left between them. The CDR3 protein is CASSVPRGAPGGTDTQYF. Written as DNA, the CDR3 is TGTGCCAGCAGCGTACCACGAGGCGCGCCAGGGGGCACAGATACGCAGTATTTT. Together with reference TRBV11-3 and TRBJ2-3, the CDR3 gives the full variable domain: EAGVVQSPRYKIIEKKQPVAFWCNPISGHNTLYWYLQNLGQGPELLIRYENEEAVDDSQLPKDRFSAERLKGVDSTLKIQPAELGDSAVYLCASSVPRGAPGGTDTQYFGPGTRLTVL.

This sequence joins TRBV29-1 and TRBJ1-1, with D tentatively TRBD1 (6 bases). Germline V gives CDR1 SQVTM, CDR2 ANQGSEA. The V and J ends lost 1 base and 6 bases respectively, with 15 bases between them. The CDR3 has 14 residues. As DNA, the CDR3 is TGCAGCGTTGAAGGTGGGGGCGGGGGGCCTGAAGCTTTCTTT. Its protein is CSVEGGGGGPEAFF.

The chain joins TRBV10-1 to TRBJ1-2; unclear D gene. The CDR3 runs 14 residues. The V and J ends lost 3 bases and 4 bases respectively, with 12 bases between them. Germline values: CDR1 WNHNN, CDR2 SYGVQD (reference sequence). The CDR3 protein is CASSEGLQPYGYTF. DNA for the CDR3: TGCGCCAGCAGTGAAGGTTTACAGCCCTATGGCTACACCTTC.

This clonotype turned up a few times. The V and J genes are TRBV27 and TRBJ2-3; D possibly matches TRBD1 or TRBD2 (5 bases each). The germline gives CDR1 MNHEY, CDR2 SMNVEV (reference sequence). CDR3 length: 16 residues. V was cut by 9 bases and J by 4 bases, with 23 bases left in between. This CDR3 is CASKSTSGLPADTQYF. As DNA, the CDR3 is TGTGCCAGTAAATCTACGTCGGGGCTCCCCGCAGATACGCAGTATTTT.

The chain has TRBV29-1 and TRBJ1-1; D unclear. The CDR3 consists of 11 residues. CDR1 is SQVTM, CDR2 ANQGSEA, per germline. Trimming removed 4 bases from V and 5 bases from J, with 8 bases in between. The DNA for the CDR3 is TGCAGCGTTGGTGGTGTAACTGAAGCTTTCTTT. The encoded protein is CSVGGVTEAFF.

The J gene is TRBJ1-1, the V gene TRBV14; 8 bases match TRBD1. J gave up 0 bases and V 2 bases, and 5 bases lay outside the gene matches. This CDR3 spans 16 amino acids. The germline V gene encodes CDR1 SGHDN and CDR2 FVKESK. CDR3 in amino acids: CASSQWTGSMNTEAFF. CDR3 coding DNA: TGTGCCAGCAGCCAATGGACAGGGAGTATGAACACTGAAGCTTTCTTT.

This clonotype appeared many times. The V and J genes are TRBV7-2 and TRBJ2-3; D is uncertain. This CDR3 is built from 14 residues. V was shortened by 7 bases and J by 0 bases, with 11 bases between the two germline ends. Germline loops: CDR1 SGHTA, CDR2 FQGNSA. CDR3: CASKSRASTDTQYF. The DNA for the CDR3 is TGTGCCAGCAAGTCTCGCGCTAGCACAGATACGCAGTATTTT.

The chain links TRBV10-3 to TRBJ2-6; no firm D call. This CDR3 has 15 amino acids. Germline lookup yields CDR1 ENHRY and CDR2 SYGVKD. The V end was cut by 6 bases, the J end by 3 bases, with 12 bases between. The CDR3 here is CAIRTVDGGANVLTF. In DNA, the CDR3 is TGTGCCATCAGGACCGTCGATGGTGGGGCCAACGTCCTGACTTTC.

The table lists this clonotype with many counts. CDR3 amino acids: CASIFSPVMNTEAFF. The CDR3 nucleotides read TGTGCCAGCATCTTCAGCCCCGTCATGAACACTGAAGCTTTCTTT. The chain couples TRBV7-2 to TRBJ1-1, with D uncertain. With 7 bases removed from V and 0 bases from J, the gap between germline ends came to 15 bases. Germline-derived CDR1 and CDR2 are SGHTA and FQGNSA. The CDR3 is made up of 15 amino acids.

This chain connects TRBV18 to TRBJ2-7; TRBD2 might be the D (5 bases). The CDR3 is 16 amino acids. Trimming shortened V by 4 bases and J by 0 bases, and 16 bases separated the two germline ends. Germline V CDR1 and CDR2: KGHSH, LQKENI. The CDR3 sequence: CASSQSVLGSSYEQYF. CDR3 bases: TGTGCCAGCTCACAGTCGGTCCTGGGGAGCTCCTACGAGCAGTACTTC. Full variable domain (rest looked up from reference TRBV18 and TRBJ2-7): NAGVMQNPRHLVRRRGQEARLRCSPMKGHSHVYWYRQLPEEGLKFMVYLQKENIIDESGMPKERFSAEFPKEGPSILRIQQVVRGDSAAYFCASSQSVLGSSYEQYFGPGTRLTVT.

The genes are TRBV4-1 and TRBJ1-1; D remains ambiguous. Germline lookup yields CDR1 MGHRA and CDR2 YSYEKL. V lost 8 bases to trimming and J lost 11 bases, with 18 bases between them. This CDR3 is 12 amino acids long. For the CDR3, the DNA is TGCGCCAGCGCCCCGGACCAGTCGATTGCTTTCTTT. The encoded protein is CASAPDQSIAFF.

This clonotype came up a few times. The J gene is TRBJ1-2, the V gene TRBV20-1, with 7 bases matching TRBD1. The trim removed 1 base at V and 2 bases at J, leaving 16 bases unmatched. The CDR3 is made up of 18 amino acids. Germline CDR1 and CDR2: DFQATT and SNEGSKA (reference sequence). The CDR3 is CSARVDTGRDRKNYGYTF. DNA of the CDR3: TGCAGTGCTAGAGTGGACACGGGTCGGGACAGAAAGAACTATGGCTACACCTTC.

The chain uses TRBV19 and TRBJ1-2; D is unresolved. The CDR3 is made up of 12 amino acids. The germline V gene encodes CDR1 LNHDA and CDR2 SQIVND (reference sequence). V was cut by 10 bases and J by 5 bases, with 14 bases left in between. CDR3 nucleotide sequence: TGTGCCACCAGTGGGAGTAATTATGGCTACACCTTC. This encodes CATSGSNYGYTF.

The chain links TRBV4-1 to TRBJ2-3, with D perhaps TRBD2 (5 bases). The length of the CDR3 is 14 residues. In germline, CDR1 is MGHRA, CDR2 YSYEKL. The ends were cut back, 4 bases at V and 2 bases at J, with 10 bases in the middle. The CDR3: CASSPRAATDTQYF. CDR3 nucleotides: TGCGCCAGCAGCCCCAGAGCGGCCACAGATACGCAGTATTTT.

For the CDR3, the DNA is TGTGCCAGCTCACCACGATCCCCAGGGCCTCGCTATGGCTACACCTTC. Translated: CASSPRSPGPRYGYTF. The V gene is TRBV18, the J gene TRBJ1-2; TRBD1 might be the D (5 bases). The CDR3 covers 16 residues. Trimming cost V 1 base and J 4 bases, with 16 bases left between them. The germline gives CDR1 KGHSH, CDR2 LQKENI. The full variable domain, in which reference TRBV18 and TRBJ1-2 provide the parts outside the CDR3, is NAGVMQNPRHLVRRRGQEARLRCSPMKGHSHVYWYRQLPEEGLKFMVYLQKENIIDESGMPKERFSAEFPKEGPSILRIQQVVRGDSAAYFCASSPRSPGPRYGYTFGSGTRLTVV.